The TCR beta chain under discussion was sequenced for a study of CD8+CD57+ T cells in acquired aplastic anemia. With respect to this clonotype: Its target is not known.

Genomic DNA, the template, was used for profiling of the TCR beta VDJ and CDR3. TCRdb processed the reads anew with MiXCR; each CDR3 protein has one entry. The repertoire holds over 150,000 distinct CDR3 sequences, with less than 60% as singletons. Overall study findings and caveats: Patients and controls shared about 30 CD8+ CDR3 sequences, which appeared highly expressed in patients and within their immunodominant clones.

It was patients with CD8+CD57+ cell expansion by flow cytometry who were chosen for sequencing. The sequence was obtained from a human donor with aplastic anemia. Sequencing input: sorted CD4+, CD8+, or CD8+CD57+ T cells (not recorded which) from PBMCs.

CDR3 sequence reads: CATRNTAYTEAFF. The CDR3 DNA is TGTGCCACCAGAAACACAGCTTACACTGAAGCTTTCTTT. The chain has TRBV24-1 and TRBJ1-1; no reliable D call. V was trimmed by 7 bases and J by 3 bases, leaving 11 bases between them. The CDR3 covers 13 residues. Per germline, CDR1 KGHDR and CDR2 SFDVKD.